This TCR beta chain was sequenced for a study of T cell changes during pregnancy in multiple sclerosis. Produced via immunoSEQ multiplex PCR; TCRdb's table is partial and in-frame only. The profile covers some 110,000 clones, with roughly 90% appearing a single time and roughly 1.4% taken by the ten largest. Germline-derived CDR1 and CDR2 are SGHDN and FVKESK. This CDR3 spans 15 amino acids. V was cut by 4 bases and J by 4 bases, with 16 bases left in between. The V and J genes are TRBV14 and TRBJ1-2; weak D call: TRBD1 (5 bases). Sequences were derived from peripheral blood, sampled in the third trimester of pregnancy. This TCR was sampled from a female donor with multiple sclerosis, enrolled in a pregnancy study. The DNA for the CDR3 is TGTGCCAGCAGCCCGGAGGGACGGTGGAGCTATGGCTACACCTTC. Its translation is CASSPEGRWSYGYTF.